This TCR beta chain was captured by sequencing in a study of graft-versus-host responses after intestinal transplantation (dated by TCRdb to the early 2020s). General notes on the study: The transplants that recipients got were multivisceral, liver-intestinal, or isolated intestinal. Every recipient was given anti-thymocyte globulin induction, followed by about three years of maintenance tacrolimus and steroids. After intestinal transplantation, graft-versus-host and host-versus-graft alloreactive T cell clones in the graft, circulation and bone marrow were tracked using bulk TCR-beta CDR3 sequencing. Alloreactive clones were identified by sequencing pre-transplant mixed lymphocyte reaction products and comparing these products with unstimulated pre-transplant donor and recipient T cells. The cohort enrolled 20 to 25 intestinal transplant recipients, one of whom was a retransplant, and a few patients without pretransplant specimens were excluded. A peak of at least 4% donor T cells among recipient peripheral blood mononuclear cells was the definition used for donor T cell macrochimerism. Rather than being sequenced by the commercial service, samples from a few later patients were sequenced in-house on an Illumina MiSeq and processed with MiXCR.

The method was the immunoSEQ multiplex PCR assay. For most patients, genomic DNA was isolated with the Qiagen DNeasy Blood and Tissue Kit and shipped frozen to Adaptive Biotechnologies for TCR sequencing. For most patients, genomic DNA was subjected to high-throughput TCR-beta CDR3 sequencing by Adaptive Biotechnologies. In the authors' own workflow: TCR sequencing data for around 20 patients were retrieved from Adaptive's ImmunoSEQ software; a few other patients were processed with MiXCR and VDJtools. CD4 versus CD8 sorting errors were corrected by removing sequences found in both subsets at a frequency ratio below 5:1. CDR3 nucleotide sequences shared between donor and recipient were removed because the origin of such sequences could not be assigned. At least 2-fold expansion over unstimulated cells and a minimum CFSE-low frequency of 0.002% (template counts) or 0.001% (read counts) were required for clones to be classified as alloreactive. Clones detected in sequenced pre-transplant spleen, lymph node, or MLR CFSE-low populations of the donor or recipient were defined as mappable. Cumulative frequency of alloreactive clones was calculated as a percentage of all sequences weighted by copy number. TCRdb stores this immuneACCESS table with in-frame sequences only. Part of the clones is absent; in the studies checked, under half of the shortfall reflects unresolved V genes, and no reason is known for the rest. That table gives V, J and clone size, and the DNA gave D and trimming. This sample is represented by approximately 88,000 clones; almost 90% of them were singletons. Approximately 0.11% of the sample is held by the ten biggest clonotypes.

Points the paper makes about the study in general: In patients with donor T cell macrochimerism, the allografts had high GvH to HvG T cell clonal ratios. Early after transplant, peak levels of circulating GvH clones were found to be associated with declines in HvG clones. The relatively low number and heterogeneity of intestinal transplant patients limited the conclusions. GvH clones were detected in recipient bone marrow, and some appeared earlier in ileal mucosa or blood, consistent with an intestinal mucosal origin.

The time point label here, explained by the study, means: cells obtained before transplantation from donor or recipient. CD3+CD4+ and CD3+CD8+ populations were FACS-sorted from unstimulated pre-transplant donor and recipient cells taken from spleen or lymph nodes. This clone was picked up a small number of times. Its recognized antigen is unknown. No quality values exist for individual bases; no much larger clone is one base distant. Ends trimmed: V by 2 bases, J by 4 bases; bases unmatched to a gene: 6. Sequences MNHEY (CDR1) and SVGAGI (CDR2) are obtained from the germline V gene. The CDR3 holds 15 amino acids from the cysteine to the phenylalanine. Only the CDR3 portion is preserved as DNA: 45 bases, with reading frame beginning at the first base.

The receptor was derived from a human donor who received an intestinal transplant. The specimen comprised unstimulated CD4+ T cells sorted from spleen or lymph node cells, sampled before intestinal transplant. This receptor chain uses TRBV6-5 and TRBJ2-7, and 9 junction bases match TRBD2. The sequenced DNA: TGTGCCAGCAGTTACGCGCTAGCGGGGTGGTACGAGCAGTACTTC. This is translated as CASSYALAGWYEQYF.